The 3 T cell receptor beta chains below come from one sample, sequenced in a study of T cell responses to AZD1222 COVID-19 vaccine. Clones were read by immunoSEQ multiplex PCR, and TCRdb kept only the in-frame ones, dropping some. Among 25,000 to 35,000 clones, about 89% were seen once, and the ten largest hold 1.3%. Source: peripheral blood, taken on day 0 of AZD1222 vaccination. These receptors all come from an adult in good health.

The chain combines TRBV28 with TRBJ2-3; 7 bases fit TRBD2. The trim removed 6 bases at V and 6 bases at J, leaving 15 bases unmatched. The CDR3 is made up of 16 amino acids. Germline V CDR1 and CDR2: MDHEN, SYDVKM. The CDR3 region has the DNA TGTGCCAGCAGCTTTTTGAAGGGCGGGAGTGGGGATACGCAGTATTTT. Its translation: CASSFLKGGSGDTQYF.

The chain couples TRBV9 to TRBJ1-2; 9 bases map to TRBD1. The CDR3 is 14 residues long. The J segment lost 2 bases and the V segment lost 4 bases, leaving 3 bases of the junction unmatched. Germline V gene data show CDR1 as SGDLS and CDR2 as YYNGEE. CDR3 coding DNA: TGTGCCAGCAGCCCCGGGACAGGGAACTATGGCTACACCTTC. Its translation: CASSPGTGNYGYTF.

Written as DNA, the CDR3 is TGTGCCAGCAGTCCCCCTAGCGGGATCGGGGACGAGCAGTACTTC. Amino acid sequence: CASSPPSGIGDEQYF. The chain is built from TRBV6-5 and TRBJ2-7; TRBD2 agrees at 9 bases. The CDR3 consists of 15 residues. The germline V gene encodes CDR1 MNHEY and CDR2 SVGAGI. V dropped 5 bases and J dropped 5; count of bases not matched to a gene: 10.